Listed here is a single T cell receptor (beta chain). This sample was included in a study of cytomegalovirus exposure and HLA in healthy donors. The V end was cut by 5 bases, the J end by 4 bases, with 17 bases between. This CDR3 has 16 residues. Germline assignment: CDR1 SGHVS and CDR2 FNYEAQ. Sampled while nominally healthy, donors likely had unrecorded immune exposures. PCR employed 60 Vbeta and 13 Jbeta primers. Profiling relied on immunoSEQ multiplex PCR, and the TCRdb table lists in-frame clones only, not all of them. This table has 150,000 to 200,000 clones, roughly 77% appearing once. This sequence was found in a middle-aged man in good health and CMV-seropositive. Sequenced: PBMCs. This chain connects TRBV7-6 to TRBJ1-4, with D perhaps matching TRBD1 (5 bases). This CDR3 is CASSGTALSVNEKLFF. In DNA form, the CDR3 reads TGTGCCAGCAGCGGGACTGCGTTGAGCGTTAATGAAAAACTGTTTTTT.